This T cell receptor beta chain is from a study of breast tumors, draining lymph nodes, adjacent tissues. Study results and caveats: Tumor TCR diversity was below lymph nodes but above nontumor tissue. Data only fit, rather than demonstrated, lymph node origin of most tumor T cells. Findings are consistent with lymph node origin and intratumoral expansion of most tumor T cells. Luminal-like breast cancer showed significantly greater tumor-nontumor repertoire similarity than basal-like breast cancer did.

TCRdb independently ran MiXCR on the multiplex PCR reads; one entry per CDR3 protein. The table lists about 110,000 distinct CDR3 sequences, 30% of them singletons. Trimming at V came to 5 bases and at J to 6 bases, leaving 8 bases not matched to a gene. The germline gives CDR1 DFQATT, CDR2 SNEGSKA (reference sequence). The length of the CDR3 is 14 residues. This clonotype was observed at least ten times. What it binds is unknown. Axillary draining lymph nodes of breast cancer patients supplied the node samples. The sequenced material came from axillary lymph node tissue. The chain uses TRBV20-1 and TRBJ2-2; 8 bases agree with TRBD1. This TCR derives from a female donor with breast cancer. Some clones in this sample may be carry-over from other donors' samples. The CDR3 DNA is TGCAGTGCTGTCCAGGGGGCAGGGGCCGGGGAGCTGTTTTTT. As protein: CSAVQGAGAGELFF.